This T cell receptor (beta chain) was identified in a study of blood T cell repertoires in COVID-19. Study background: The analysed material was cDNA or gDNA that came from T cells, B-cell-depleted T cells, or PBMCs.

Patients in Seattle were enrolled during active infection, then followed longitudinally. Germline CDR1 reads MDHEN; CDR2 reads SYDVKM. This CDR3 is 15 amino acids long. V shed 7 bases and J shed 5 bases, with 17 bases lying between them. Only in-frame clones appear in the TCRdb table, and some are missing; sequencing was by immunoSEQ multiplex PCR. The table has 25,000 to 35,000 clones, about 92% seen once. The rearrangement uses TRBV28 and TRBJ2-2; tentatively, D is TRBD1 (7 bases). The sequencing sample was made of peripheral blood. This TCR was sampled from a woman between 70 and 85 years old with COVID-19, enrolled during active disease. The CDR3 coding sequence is TGTGCCAGCACCTTCAGGGGGGAGGTTACCGGGGAGCTGTTTTTT. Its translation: CASTFRGEVTGELFF.